This TCR beta chain was identified in a study of radiation and T cells in renal cell carcinoma. Findings and caveats of the study: Dominant CDR3 motifs occupied more repertoire in irradiated than control tumors. Compared with controls, irradiated tumors showed greater TCR clonality.

Per germline, CDR1 SNHLY and CDR2 FYNNEI. Trimming pared 2 bases from V and 5 bases from J, leaving 9 bases between. The CDR3 extends over 14 amino acids. The repertoire was sequenced with immunoSEQ multiplex PCR; TCRdb's copy has only in-frame clones and lacks some. The data hold under 30,000 clones, with 45% to 55% observed a single time. The sample's treatment: treatment-naive control, cytoreductive nephrectomy. As regards this clone: Its antigen remains unknown.

The input for sequencing was tumor tissue, taken from a patient whose treatment was nephrectomy without radiotherapy. The TCR was taken from a human donor with renal cell carcinoma. The chain carries TRBV2 and TRBJ1-4; D unresolved. The CDR3 protein is CASSELRENEKLFF. CDR3 DNA: TGTGCCAGCAGTGAATTGAGGGAGAATGAAAAACTGTTTTTT. The entire variable domain, with the rest obtained from reference TRBV2 and TRBJ1-4, is as follows: EPEVTQTPSHQVTQMGQEVILRCVPISNHLYFYWYRQILGQKVEFLVSFYNNEISEKSEIFDDQFSVERPDGSNFTLKIRSTKLEDSAMYFCASSELRENEKLFFGSGTQLSVL.